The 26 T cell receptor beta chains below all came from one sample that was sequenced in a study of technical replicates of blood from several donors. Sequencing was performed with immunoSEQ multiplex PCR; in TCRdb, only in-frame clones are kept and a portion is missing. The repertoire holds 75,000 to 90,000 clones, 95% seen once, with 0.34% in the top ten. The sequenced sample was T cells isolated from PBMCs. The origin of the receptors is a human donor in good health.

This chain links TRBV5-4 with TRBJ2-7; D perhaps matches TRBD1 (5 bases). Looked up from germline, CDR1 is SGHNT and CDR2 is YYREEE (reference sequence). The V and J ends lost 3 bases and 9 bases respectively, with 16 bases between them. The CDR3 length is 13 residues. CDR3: CASSSVGDSLQYF. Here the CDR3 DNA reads TGTGCCAGCAGCTCCGTTGGAGACAGTCTGCAGTACTTC.

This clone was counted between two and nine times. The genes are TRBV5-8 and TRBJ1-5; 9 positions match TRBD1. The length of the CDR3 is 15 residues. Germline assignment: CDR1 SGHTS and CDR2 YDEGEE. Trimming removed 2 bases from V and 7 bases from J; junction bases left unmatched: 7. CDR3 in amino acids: CASSLGTGKYQPQHF. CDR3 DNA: TGTGCCAGCAGCTTAGGGACAGGGAAATACCAGCCCCAGCATTTT.

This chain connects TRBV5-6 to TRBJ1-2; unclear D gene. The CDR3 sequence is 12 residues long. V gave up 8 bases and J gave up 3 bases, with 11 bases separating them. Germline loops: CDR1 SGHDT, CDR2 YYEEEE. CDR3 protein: CASQTRYYGYTF. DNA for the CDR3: TGTGCCAGTCAGACAAGGTACTATGGCTACACCTTC.

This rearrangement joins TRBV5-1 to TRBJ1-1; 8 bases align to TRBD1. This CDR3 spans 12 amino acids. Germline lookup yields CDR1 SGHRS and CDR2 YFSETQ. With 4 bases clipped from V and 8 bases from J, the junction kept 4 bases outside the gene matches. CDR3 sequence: CASSPQGGEAFF. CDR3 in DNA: TGCGCCAGCAGCCCACAGGGGGGAGAAGCTTTCTTT.

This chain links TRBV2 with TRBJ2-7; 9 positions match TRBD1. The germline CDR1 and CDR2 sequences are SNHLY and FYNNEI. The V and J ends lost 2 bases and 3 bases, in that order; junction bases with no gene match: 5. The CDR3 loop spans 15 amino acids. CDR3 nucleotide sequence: TGTGCCAGCAGTGAAAGGACAGGGGTTGGCTACGAGCAGTACTTC. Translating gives CASSERTGVGYEQYF.

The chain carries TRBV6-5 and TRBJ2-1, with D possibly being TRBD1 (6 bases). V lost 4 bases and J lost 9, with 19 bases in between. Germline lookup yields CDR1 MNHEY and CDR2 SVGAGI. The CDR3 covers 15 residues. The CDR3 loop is CASSSRQVIAVEQFF. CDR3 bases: TGTGCCAGCAGTTCGAGACAGGTGATTGCGGTTGAGCAGTTCTTC.

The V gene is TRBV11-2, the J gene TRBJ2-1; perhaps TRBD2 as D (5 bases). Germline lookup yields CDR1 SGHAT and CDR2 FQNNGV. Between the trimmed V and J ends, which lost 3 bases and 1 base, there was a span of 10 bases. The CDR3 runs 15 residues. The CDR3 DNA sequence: TGTGCCAGCAGCTTCCGGGGTGATTCCTACAATGAGCAGTTCTTC. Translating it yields CASSFRGDSYNEQFF.

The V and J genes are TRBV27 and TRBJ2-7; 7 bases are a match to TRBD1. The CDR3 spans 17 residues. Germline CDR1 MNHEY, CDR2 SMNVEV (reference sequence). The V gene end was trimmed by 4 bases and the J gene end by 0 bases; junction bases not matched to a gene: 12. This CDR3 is CASSSRIGDSPSYEQYF. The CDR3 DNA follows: TGTGCCAGCAGTTCGCGTATAGGGGACAGTCCCTCCTACGAGCAGTACTTC.

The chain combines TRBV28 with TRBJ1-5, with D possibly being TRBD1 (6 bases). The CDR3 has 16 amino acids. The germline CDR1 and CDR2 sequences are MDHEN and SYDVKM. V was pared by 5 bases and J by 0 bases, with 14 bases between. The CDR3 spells CASSLVRGISNQPQHF. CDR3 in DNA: TGTGCCAGCAGTCTCGTCAGGGGAATTAGCAATCAGCCCCAGCATTTT.

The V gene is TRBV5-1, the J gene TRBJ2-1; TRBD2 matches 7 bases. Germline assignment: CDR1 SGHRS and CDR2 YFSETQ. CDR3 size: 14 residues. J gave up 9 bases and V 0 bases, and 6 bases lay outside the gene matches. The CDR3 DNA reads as TGCGCCAGCAGCTTGGCTACGGGAGGTGGTGAGCAGTTCTTC. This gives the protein CASSLATGGGEQFF.

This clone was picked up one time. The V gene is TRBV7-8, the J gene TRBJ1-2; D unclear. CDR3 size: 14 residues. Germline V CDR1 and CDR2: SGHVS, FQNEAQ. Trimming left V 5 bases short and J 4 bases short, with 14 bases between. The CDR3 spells CASSLAEDRYGYTF. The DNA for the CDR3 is TGTGCCAGCAGCCTCGCTGAGGATCGCTATGGCTACACCTTC.

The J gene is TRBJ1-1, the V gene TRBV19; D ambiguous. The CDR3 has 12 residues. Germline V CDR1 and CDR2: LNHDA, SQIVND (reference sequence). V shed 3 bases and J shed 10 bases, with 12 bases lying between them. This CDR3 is CASSISDIGAFF. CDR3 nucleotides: TGTGCCAGTAGTATTAGCGATATCGGAGCTTTCTTT.

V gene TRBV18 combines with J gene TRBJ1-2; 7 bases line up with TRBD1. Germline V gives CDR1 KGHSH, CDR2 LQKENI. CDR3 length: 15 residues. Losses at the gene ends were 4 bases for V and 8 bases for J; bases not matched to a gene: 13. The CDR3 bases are TGTGCCAGCTCACTCCCAAGGACAACAGGGGTCGGCTACACCTTC. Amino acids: CASSLPRTTGVGYTF. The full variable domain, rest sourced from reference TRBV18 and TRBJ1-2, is NAGVMQNPRHLVRRRGQEARLRCSPMKGHSHVYWYRQLPEEGLKFMVYLQKENIIDESGMPKERFSAEFPKEGPSILRIQQVVRGDSAAYFCASSLPRTTGVGYTFGSGTRLTVV.

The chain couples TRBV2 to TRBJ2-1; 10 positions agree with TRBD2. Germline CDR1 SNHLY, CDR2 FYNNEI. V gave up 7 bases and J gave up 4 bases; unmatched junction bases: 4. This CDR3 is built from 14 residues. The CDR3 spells CASIRTSGYNEQFF. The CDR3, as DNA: TGTGCCAGCATAAGGACTAGCGGTTACAATGAGCAGTTCTTC. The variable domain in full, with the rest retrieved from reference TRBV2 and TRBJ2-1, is EPEVTQTPSHQVTQMGQEVILRCVPISNHLYFYWYRQILGQKVEFLVSFYNNEISEKSEIFDDQFSVERPDGSNFTLKIRSTKLEDSAMYFCASIRTSGYNEQFFGPGTRLTVL.

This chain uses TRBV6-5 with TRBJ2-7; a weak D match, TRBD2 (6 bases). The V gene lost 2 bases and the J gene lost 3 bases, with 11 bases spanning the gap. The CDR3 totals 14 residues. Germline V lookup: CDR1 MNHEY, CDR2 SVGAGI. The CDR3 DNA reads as TGTGCCAGCAGTTACAAAGGGACTCTCTACGAGCAGTACTTC. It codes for CASSYKGTLYEQYF.

CDR3 sequence: CASSLPRVERGTGELFF. In DNA, the CDR3 is TGTGCCAGCAGCCTCCCCAGAGTAGAGCGGGGCACCGGGGAGCTGTTTTTT. The chain couples TRBV7-2 to TRBJ2-2; 7 positions agree with TRBD2. The CDR3 totals 17 residues. V gave up 5 bases and J gave up 4 bases; unmatched junction bases: 13. Germline assignment: CDR1 SGHTA and CDR2 FQGNSA.

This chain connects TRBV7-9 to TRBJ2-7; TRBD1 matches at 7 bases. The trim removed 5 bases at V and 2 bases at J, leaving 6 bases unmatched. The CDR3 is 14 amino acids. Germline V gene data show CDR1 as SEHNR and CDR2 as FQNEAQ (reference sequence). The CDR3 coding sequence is TGTGCCAGCAGCGCAAGACAGGGAACCTACGAGCAGTACTTC. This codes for CASSARQGTYEQYF.

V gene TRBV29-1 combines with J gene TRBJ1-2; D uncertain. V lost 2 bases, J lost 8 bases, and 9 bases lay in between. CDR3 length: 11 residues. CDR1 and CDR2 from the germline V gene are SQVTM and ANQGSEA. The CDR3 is CSVEIGEGYTF. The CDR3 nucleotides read TGCAGCGTTGAAATCGGGGAGGGCTACACCTTC.

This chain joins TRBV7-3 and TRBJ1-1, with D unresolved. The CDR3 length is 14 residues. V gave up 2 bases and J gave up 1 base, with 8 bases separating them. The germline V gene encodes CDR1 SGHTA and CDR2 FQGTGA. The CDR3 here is CASSLAGSNTEAFF. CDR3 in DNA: TGTGCCAGCAGCTTAGCAGGCTCGAACACTGAAGCTTTCTTT.

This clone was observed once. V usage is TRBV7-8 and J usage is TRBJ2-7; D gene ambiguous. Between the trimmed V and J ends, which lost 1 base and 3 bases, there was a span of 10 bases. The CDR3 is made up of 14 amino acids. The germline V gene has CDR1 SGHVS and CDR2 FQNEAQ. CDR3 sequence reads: CASSLVTVFYEQYF. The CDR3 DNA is TGTGCCAGCAGCTTAGTAACAGTTTTCTACGAGCAGTACTTC. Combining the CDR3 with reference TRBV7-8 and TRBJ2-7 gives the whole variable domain GAGVSQSPRYKVAKRGQDVALRCDPISGHVSLFWYQQALGQGPEFLTYFQNEAQLDKSGLPSDRFFAERPEGSVSTLKIQRTQQEDSAVYLCASSLVTVFYEQYFGPGTRLTVT.

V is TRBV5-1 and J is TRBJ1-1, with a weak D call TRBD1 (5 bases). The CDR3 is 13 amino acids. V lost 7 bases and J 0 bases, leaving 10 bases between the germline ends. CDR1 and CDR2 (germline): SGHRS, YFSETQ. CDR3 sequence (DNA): TGCGCCAGCCGGGACTGGGTGAACACTGAAGCTTTCTTT. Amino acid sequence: CASRDWVNTEAFF.

CDR3 loop: CASSESGTANTEAFF. Here the CDR3 DNA reads TGTGCCAGCAGCGAGTCCGGGACAGCCAACACTGAAGCTTTCTTT. The rearrangement joins TRBV7-6 to TRBJ1-1; 7 positions agree with TRBD1. The CDR3 contains 15 residues. Germline values: CDR1 SGHVS, CDR2 FNYEAQ. Germline trimming cut 5 bases from V and 2 bases from J; bases unmatched to any gene: 8.

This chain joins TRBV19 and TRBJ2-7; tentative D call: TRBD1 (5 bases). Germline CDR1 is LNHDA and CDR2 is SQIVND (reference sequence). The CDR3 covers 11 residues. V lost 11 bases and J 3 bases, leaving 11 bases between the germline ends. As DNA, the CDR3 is TGTGCCGGAATTCAGGGCTACGAGCAGTACTTC. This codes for CAGIQGYEQYF.

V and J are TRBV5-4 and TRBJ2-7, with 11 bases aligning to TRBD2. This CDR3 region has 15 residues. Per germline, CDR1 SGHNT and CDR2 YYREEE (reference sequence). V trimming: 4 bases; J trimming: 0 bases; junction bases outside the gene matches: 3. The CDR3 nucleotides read TGTGCCAGCAGCGCCGGGACTAGCGGCTCCTACGAGCAGTACTTC. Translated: CASSAGTSGSYEQYF. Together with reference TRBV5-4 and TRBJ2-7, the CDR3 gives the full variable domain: ETGVTQSPTHLIKTRGQQVTLRCSSQSGHNTVSWYQQALGQGPQFIFQYYREEENGRGNFPPRFSGLQFPNYSSELNVNALELDDSALYLCASSAGTSGSYEQYFGPGTRLTVT.

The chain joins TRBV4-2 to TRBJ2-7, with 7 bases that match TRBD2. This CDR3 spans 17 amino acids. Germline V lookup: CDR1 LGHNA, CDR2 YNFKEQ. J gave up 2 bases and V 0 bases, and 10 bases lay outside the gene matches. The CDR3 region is CASSQEGEGATAYEQYF. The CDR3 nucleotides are TGTGCCAGCAGCCAAGAAGGGGAGGGTGCAACTGCCTACGAGCAGTACTTC.

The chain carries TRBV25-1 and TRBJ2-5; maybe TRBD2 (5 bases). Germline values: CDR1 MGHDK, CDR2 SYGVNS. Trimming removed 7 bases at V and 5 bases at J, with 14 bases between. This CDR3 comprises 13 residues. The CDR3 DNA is TGTGCCAGCACTGGTTCGGGATGGGAGACCCAGTACTTC. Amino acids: CASTGSGWETQYF. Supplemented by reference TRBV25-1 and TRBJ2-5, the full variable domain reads EADIYQTPRYLVIGTGKKITLECSQTMGHDKMYWYQQDPGMELHLIHYSYGVNSTEKGDLSSESTVSRIRTEHFPLTLESARPSHTSQYLCASTGSGWETQYFGPGTRLLVL.